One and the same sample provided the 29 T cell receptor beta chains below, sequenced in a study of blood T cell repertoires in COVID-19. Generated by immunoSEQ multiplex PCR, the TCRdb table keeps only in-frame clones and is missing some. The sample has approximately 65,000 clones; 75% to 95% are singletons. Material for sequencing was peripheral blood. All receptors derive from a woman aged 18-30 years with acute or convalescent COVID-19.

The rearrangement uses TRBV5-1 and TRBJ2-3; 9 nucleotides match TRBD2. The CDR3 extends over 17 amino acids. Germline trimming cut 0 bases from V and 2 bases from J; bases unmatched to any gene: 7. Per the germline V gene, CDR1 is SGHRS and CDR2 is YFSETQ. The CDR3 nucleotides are TGCGCCAGCAGCTTGGGGTTGGGGACTAGCTCCACAGATACGCAGTATTTT. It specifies CASSLGLGTSSTDTQYF.

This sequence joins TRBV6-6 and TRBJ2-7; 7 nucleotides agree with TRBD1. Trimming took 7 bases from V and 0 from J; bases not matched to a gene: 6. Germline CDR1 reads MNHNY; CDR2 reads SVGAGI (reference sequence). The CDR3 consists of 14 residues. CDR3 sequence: CASKQTGSSYEQYF. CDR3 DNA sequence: TGTGCCAGCAAGCAGACAGGGAGCTCCTACGAGCAGTACTTC.

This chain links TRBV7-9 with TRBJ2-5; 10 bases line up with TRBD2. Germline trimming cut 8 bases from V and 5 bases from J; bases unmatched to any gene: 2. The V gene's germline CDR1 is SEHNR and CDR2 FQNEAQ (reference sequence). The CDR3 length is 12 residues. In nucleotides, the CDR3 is TGTGCCAGCGGGACTAGCGCGGAGACCCAGTACTTC. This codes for CASGTSAETQYF.

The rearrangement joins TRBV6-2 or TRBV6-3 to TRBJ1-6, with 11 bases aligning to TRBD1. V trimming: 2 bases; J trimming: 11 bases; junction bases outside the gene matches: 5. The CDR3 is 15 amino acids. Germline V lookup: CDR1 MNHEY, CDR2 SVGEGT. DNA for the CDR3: TGTGCCAGCAGTTACCGGGACAGGGGGTTCCCACCCCTCCACTTT. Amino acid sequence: CASSYRDRGFPPLHF.

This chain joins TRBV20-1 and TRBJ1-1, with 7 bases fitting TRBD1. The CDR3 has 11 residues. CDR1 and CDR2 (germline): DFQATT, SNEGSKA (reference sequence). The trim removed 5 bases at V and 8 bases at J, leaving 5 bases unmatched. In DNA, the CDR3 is TGCAGTGCTGACGTACAGGGGGAAGCTTTCTTT. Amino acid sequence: CSADVQGEAFF.

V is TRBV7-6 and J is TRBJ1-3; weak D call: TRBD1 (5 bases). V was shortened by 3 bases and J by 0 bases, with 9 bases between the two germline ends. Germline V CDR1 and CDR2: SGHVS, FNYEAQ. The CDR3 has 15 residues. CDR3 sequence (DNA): TGTGCCAGCAGCTTGGGGGGGAACTCTGGAAACACCATATATTTT. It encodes CASSLGGNSGNTIYF.

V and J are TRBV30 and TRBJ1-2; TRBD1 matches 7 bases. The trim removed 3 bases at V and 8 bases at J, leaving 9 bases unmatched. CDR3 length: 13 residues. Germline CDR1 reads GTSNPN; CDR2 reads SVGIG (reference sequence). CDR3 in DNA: TGTGCCTGGAGCGACCGGGACAGCCGAGGCTACACCTTC. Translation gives CAWSDRDSRGYTF. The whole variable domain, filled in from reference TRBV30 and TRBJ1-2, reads SQTIHQWPATLVQPVGSPLSLECTVEGTSNPNLYWYRQAAGRGLQLLFYSVGIGQISSEVPQNLSASRPQDRQFILSSKKLLLSDSGFYLCAWSDRDSRGYTFGSGTRLTVV.

The CDR3 spells CASSVGGQPQHF. The CDR3 DNA reads as TGTGCCAGCAGTGTTGGGGGGCAGCCCCAGCATTTT. The chain employs TRBV2 and TRBJ1-5; maybe TRBD1 (5 bases). The CDR3 is made up of 12 amino acids. Germline CDR1 is SNHLY and CDR2 is FYNNEI. V was pared by 4 bases and J by 7 bases, with 8 bases between.

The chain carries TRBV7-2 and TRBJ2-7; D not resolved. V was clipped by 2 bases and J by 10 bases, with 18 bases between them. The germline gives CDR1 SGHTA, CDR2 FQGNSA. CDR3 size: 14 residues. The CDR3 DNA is TGTGCCAGCAGCTTATCCAGTAGCAGCGTCGAACAGTACTTC. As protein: CASSLSSSSVEQYF.

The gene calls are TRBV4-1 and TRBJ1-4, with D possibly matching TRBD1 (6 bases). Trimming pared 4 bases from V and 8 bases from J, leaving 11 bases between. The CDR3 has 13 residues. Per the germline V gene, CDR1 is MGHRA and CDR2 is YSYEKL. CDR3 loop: CASSRTVGEKLFF. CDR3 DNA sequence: TGCGCCAGCAGCCGGACAGTAGGGGAAAAACTGTTTTTT.

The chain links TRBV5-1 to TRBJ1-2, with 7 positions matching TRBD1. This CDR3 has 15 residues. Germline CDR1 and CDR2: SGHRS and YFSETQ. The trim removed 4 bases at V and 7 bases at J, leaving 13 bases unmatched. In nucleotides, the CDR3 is TGCGCCAGCAGCGTAGGGGGCGTTGTGGAGGGTGGCTACACCTTC. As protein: CASSVGGVVEGGYTF.

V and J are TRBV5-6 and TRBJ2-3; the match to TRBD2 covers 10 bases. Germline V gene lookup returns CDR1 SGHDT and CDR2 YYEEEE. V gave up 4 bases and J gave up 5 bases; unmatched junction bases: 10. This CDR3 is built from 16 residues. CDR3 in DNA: TGTGCCAGCAGCCAAAGACTAGCGGGTTGGTTAGATACGCAGTATTTT. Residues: CASSQRLAGWLDTQYF.

The DNA for the CDR3 is TGTGCCAGCAGGTCAGGGGGTTGGGCTTTCTTT. Translated, it gives CASRSGGWAFF. The gene calls are TRBV9 and TRBJ1-1, with 7 bases fitting TRBD1. With 5 bases clipped from V and 11 bases from J, the junction kept 6 bases outside the gene matches. In germline, CDR1 is SGDLS, CDR2 YYNGEE. The CDR3 spans 11 residues.

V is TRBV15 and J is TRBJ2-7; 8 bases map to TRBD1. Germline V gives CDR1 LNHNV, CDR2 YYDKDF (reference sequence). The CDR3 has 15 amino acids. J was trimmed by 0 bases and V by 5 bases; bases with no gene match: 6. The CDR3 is CATSVEQGVSYEQYF. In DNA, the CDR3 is TGTGCCACCAGCGTAGAACAGGGGGTCTCCTACGAGCAGTACTTC.

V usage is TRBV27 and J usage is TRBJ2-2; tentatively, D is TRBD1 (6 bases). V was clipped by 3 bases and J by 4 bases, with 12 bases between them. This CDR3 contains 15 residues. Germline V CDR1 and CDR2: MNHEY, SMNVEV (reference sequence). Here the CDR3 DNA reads TGTGCCAGCAGTTTCGGTCAAGGGGGCACCGGGGAGCTGTTTTTT. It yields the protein CASSFGQGGTGELFF.

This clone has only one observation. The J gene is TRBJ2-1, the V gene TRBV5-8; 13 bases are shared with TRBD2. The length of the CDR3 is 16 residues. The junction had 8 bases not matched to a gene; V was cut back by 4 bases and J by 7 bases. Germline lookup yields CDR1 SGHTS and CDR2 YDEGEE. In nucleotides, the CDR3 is TGTGCCAGCAGCAAAACCGGGACTAGCGGGATAAATGAGCAGTTCTTC. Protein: CASSKTGTSGINEQFF.

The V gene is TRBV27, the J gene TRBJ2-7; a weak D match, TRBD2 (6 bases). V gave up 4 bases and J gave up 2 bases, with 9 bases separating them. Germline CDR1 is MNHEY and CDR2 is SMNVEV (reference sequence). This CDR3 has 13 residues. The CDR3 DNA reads TGTGCCAGCAGTTCGGAGGGGACCTACGAGCAGTACTTC. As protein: CASSSEGTYEQYF.

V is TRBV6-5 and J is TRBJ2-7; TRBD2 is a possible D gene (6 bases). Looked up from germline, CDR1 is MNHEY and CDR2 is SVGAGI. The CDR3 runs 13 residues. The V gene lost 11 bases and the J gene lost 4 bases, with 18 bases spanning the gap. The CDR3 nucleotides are TGTGCCTTGGGGGACTGGGCGAATTACGAGCAGTACTTC. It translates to CALGDWANYEQYF.

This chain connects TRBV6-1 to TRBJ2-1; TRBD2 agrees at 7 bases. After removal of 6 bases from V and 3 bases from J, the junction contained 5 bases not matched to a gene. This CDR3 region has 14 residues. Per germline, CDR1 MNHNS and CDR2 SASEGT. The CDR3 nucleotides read TGTGCCAGCAGACTAAGCGGGGACTACAATGAGCAGTTCTTC. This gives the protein CASRLSGDYNEQFF.

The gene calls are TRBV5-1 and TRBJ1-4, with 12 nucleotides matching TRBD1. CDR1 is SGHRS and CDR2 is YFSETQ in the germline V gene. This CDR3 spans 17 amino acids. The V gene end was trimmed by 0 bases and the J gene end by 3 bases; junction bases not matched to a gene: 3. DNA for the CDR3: TGCGCCAGCAGCTTGGTGGGGACAGGGGGCCCTAATGAAAAACTGTTTTTT. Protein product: CASSLVGTGGPNEKLFF.

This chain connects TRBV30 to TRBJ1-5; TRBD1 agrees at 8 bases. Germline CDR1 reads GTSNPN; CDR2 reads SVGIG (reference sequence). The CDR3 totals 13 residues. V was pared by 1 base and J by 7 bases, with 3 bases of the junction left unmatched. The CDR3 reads CAWSGSGGQPQHF. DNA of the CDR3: TGTGCCTGGAGTGGATCAGGGGGCCAGCCCCAGCATTTT.

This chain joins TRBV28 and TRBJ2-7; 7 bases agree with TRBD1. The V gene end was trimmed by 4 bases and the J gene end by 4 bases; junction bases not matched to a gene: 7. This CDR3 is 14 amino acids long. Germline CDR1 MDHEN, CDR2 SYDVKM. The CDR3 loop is CASSSSDRAYEQYF. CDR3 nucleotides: TGTGCCAGCAGTTCCTCCGACAGGGCGTACGAGCAGTACTTC.

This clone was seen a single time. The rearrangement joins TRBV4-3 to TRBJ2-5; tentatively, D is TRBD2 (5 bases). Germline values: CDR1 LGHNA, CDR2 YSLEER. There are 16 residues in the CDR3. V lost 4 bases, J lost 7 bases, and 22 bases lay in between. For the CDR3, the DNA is TGCGCCAGCAGCCCGTCTGGGAGAGGACGGGATGGGACCCAGTACTTC. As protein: CASSPSGRGRDGTQYF.

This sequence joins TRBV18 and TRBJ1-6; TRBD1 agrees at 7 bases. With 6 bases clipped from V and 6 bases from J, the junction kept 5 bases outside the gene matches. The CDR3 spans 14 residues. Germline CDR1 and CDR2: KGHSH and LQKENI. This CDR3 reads CASSQDRLNSPLHF. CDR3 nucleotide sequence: TGTGCCAGCTCTCAGGACAGGCTTAATTCACCCCTCCACTTT.

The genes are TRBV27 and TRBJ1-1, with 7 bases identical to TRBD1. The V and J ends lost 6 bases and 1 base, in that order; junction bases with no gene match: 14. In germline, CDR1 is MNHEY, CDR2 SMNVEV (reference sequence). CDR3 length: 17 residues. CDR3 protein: CASSPNPWDRKNTEAFF. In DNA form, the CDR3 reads TGTGCCAGCAGCCCAAACCCTTGGGACAGAAAGAACACTGAAGCTTTCTTT.

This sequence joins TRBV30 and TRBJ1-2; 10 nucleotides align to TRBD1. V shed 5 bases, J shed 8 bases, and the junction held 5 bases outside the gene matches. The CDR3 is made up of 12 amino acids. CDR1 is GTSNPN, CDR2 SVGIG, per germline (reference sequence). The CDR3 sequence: CAWGTGDGGYTF. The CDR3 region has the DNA TGTGCCTGGGGGACAGGGGACGGAGGCTACACCTTC.

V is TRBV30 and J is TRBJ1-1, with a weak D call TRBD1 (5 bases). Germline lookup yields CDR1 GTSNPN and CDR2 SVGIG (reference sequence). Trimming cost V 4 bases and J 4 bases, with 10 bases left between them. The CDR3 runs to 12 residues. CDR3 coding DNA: TGTGCCTGGACGAAGGGGTCCACTGAAGCTTTCTTT. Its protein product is CAWTKGSTEAFF.

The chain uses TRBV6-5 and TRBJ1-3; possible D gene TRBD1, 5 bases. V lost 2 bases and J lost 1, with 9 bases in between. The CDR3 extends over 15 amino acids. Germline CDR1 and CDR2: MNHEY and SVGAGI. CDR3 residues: CASSYGAGSGNTIYF. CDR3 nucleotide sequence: TGTGCCAGCAGTTACGGGGCCGGGTCTGGAAACACCATATATTTT.

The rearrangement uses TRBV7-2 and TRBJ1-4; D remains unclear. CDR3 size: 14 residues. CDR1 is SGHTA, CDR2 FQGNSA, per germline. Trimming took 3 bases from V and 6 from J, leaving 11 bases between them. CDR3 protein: CASSFGGSYEKLFF. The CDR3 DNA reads TGTGCCAGCAGCTTCGGAGGCAGTTATGAAAAACTGTTTTTT.